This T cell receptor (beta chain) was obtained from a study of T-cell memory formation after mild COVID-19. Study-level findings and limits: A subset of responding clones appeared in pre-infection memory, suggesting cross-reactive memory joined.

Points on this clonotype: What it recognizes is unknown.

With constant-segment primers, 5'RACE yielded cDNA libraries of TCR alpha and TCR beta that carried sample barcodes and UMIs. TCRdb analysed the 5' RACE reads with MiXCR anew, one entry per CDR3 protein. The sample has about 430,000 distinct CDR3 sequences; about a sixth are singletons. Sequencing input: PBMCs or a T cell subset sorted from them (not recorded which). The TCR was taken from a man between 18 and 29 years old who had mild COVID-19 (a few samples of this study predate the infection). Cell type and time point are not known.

In DNA, the CDR3 is TGCGCCAGCAGCCAAGATCGGCAGGGGACTGAAGCTTTCTTT. It encodes CASSQDRQGTEAFF. The chain couples TRBV4-3 to TRBJ1-1, with D maybe TRBD1 (6 bases). The V end lost 0 bases, the J end lost 5 bases, and 10 bases lay between the germline ends. CDR1 and CDR2 (germline): LGHNA, YSLEER. CDR3 size: 14 residues.